The source of this T cell receptor beta chain is a study of CD8+CD57+ T cells in acquired aplastic anemia. Study-wide results and caveats: Under 35 was the count of CD8+ CDR3 sequences that patients shared with controls.

Trimming cost V 5 bases and J 4 bases; bases outside gene matches: 6. The CDR3 spans 14 residues. Germline V lookup: CDR1 LNHDA, CDR2 SQIVND (reference sequence). Profiling that covered TCR beta VDJ and CDR3 relied on genomic DNA as its template. One entry per CDR3 protein results from TCRdb running MiXCR on the reads. The table includes roughly 170,000 distinct CDR3 sequences, 63% detected once. About this clonotype itself: Its target is unknown.

This sequence was found in a human donor in good health. The genes are TRBV19 and TRBJ1-2, with 8 bases lining up with TRBD1. The sample comprised sorted CD4+, CD8+, or CD8+CD57+ T cells (not recorded which) from PBMCs. The chain's CDR3 is CASSYQGATYGYTF. The CDR3 DNA is TGTGCCAGTAGTTACCAGGGGGCTACCTATGGCTACACCTTC. Full variable domain (missing parts from reference TRBV19 and TRBJ1-2): DGGITQSPKYLFRKEGQNVTLSCEQNLNHDAMYWYRQDPGQGLRLIYYSQIVNDFQKGDIAEGYSVSREKKESFPLTVTSAQKNPTAFYLCASSYQGATYGYTFGSGTRLTVV.